Following are 13 T cell receptor beta chains from one sample sequenced in a study of blood T cell repertoires in COVID-19. TCRdb's table, derived via immunoSEQ multiplex PCR, lists solely in-frame clones and lacks some. The table lists about 480,000 clones, approximately 91% of them singletons. The sequencing sample was made of PBMCs or T cells enriched from blood (not recorded which). The receptors were sampled from a woman aged 55-75 years who had recovered from COVID-19.

The V call is TRBV4-1, the J call TRBJ2-7; maybe TRBD1 (6 bases). This CDR3 has 16 residues. V was trimmed by 1 base and J by 3 bases, leaving 16 bases between them. Looked up from germline, CDR1 is MGHRA and CDR2 is YSYEKL. The CDR3 is CASSQGVEQGIYEQYV. As DNA, the CDR3 is TGCGCCAGCAGCCAAGGAGTGGAACAGGGAATCTACGAGCAGTACGTC.

The V gene is TRBV29-1, the J gene TRBJ2-5; 10 bases map to TRBD2. The ends lost 3 bases at V and 5 bases at J; junction bases unmatched: 3. In germline, CDR1 is SQVTM, CDR2 ANQGSEA. This CDR3 has 13 amino acids. The CDR3 DNA reads TGCAGCGTTGATAGCGGGGGGTTGGAGACCCAGTACTTC. This encodes CSVDSGGLETQYF.

This chain links TRBV10-3 with TRBJ2-5; 7 nucleotides match TRBD2. The CDR3 is 12 amino acids. CDR1 ENHRY and CDR2 SYGVKD come from the germline V gene. V was clipped by 10 bases and J by 4 bases; unmatched bases: 6. Here the CDR3 reads CATWGGSETQYF. CDR3 bases: TGTGCCACTTGGGGGGGGTCAGAGACCCAGTACTTC.

The table lists this clone with a few counts. The chain combines TRBV10-3 with TRBJ1-2, with 8 bases matching TRBD1. The length of the CDR3 is 13 residues. V shed 3 bases, J shed 8 bases, and the junction held 5 bases outside the gene matches. Germline V lookup: CDR1 ENHRY, CDR2 SYGVKD. DNA of the CDR3: TGTGCCATCAGTGATCCGACAGGGGACGGCTACACCTTC. Its protein product is CAISDPTGDGYTF.

The chain combines TRBV12-5 with TRBJ2-7; the D gene is possibly TRBD1 (5 bases). The CDR3 contains 14 residues. The V and J ends lost 0 bases and 6 bases respectively, with 12 bases between them. Germline CDR1 and CDR2: LGHNT and FRNRAP. The CDR3 DNA reads TGTGCTAGTGGTTTGGTCGGCAGGGCGTCCGAGCAGTACTTC. Its translation is CASGLVGRASEQYF.

The chain links TRBV28 to TRBJ1-6; 10 bases align to TRBD1. V lost 2 bases to trimming and J lost 3 bases; unmatched junction nucleotides: 1. CDR1 and CDR2 from the germline V gene are MDHEN and SYDVKM. The length of the CDR3 is 16 residues. CDR3 bases: TGTGCCAGCAGTTTAGGGACAGGGGTCTATAATTCACCCCTCCACTTT. This encodes CASSLGTGVYNSPLHF.

The V gene is TRBV4-1, the J gene TRBJ1-5; tentative D call: TRBD1 (5 bases). Per germline, CDR1 MGHRA and CDR2 YSYEKL. CDR3 length: 16 amino acids. V dropped 4 bases and J dropped 0 bases, with 13 bases sitting between them. The CDR3 DNA reads as TGCGCCAGCAGCCCTGGCGGGGGGTATAGCAATCAGCCCCAGCATTTT. The encoded protein is CASSPGGGYSNQPQHF.

V gene TRBV5-4 combines with J gene TRBJ1-2; D gene unclear. This CDR3 region has 12 residues. The V end lost 3 bases, the J end lost 5 bases, and 8 bases lay between the germline ends. CDR1 SGHNT and CDR2 YYREEE come from the germline V gene (reference sequence). As DNA, the CDR3 is TGTGCCAGCAGCTCCTCAGCGTATGGCTACACCTTC. Amino acids: CASSSSAYGYTF.

The chain combines TRBV2 with TRBJ1-1; D call uncertain. CDR3 length: 14 amino acids. Germline CDR1 is SNHLY and CDR2 is FYNNEI. V lost 9 bases, J lost 0 bases, and 14 bases lay in between. The CDR3 spells CARARSGMNTEAFF. CDR3 in DNA: TGTGCCAGGGCCCGGTCGGGGATGAACACTGAAGCTTTCTTT.

Only a few counts were recorded for this clone. The chain recombines TRBV13 with TRBJ1-3; no definite D call. Germline loops: CDR1 PRHDT, CDR2 FYEKMQ (reference sequence). Trimming removed 6 bases at V and 8 bases at J, with 14 bases between. This CDR3 is 13 amino acids long. CDR3 DNA: TGTGCCAGCAGACGACGTGCACGGGACACCATATATTTT. Amino acids: CASRRRARDTIYF.

V is TRBV5-4 and J is TRBJ2-7, with 7 bases that match TRBD2. With 2 bases clipped from V and 2 bases from J, the junction kept 4 bases outside the gene matches. The CDR3 consists of 14 residues. Germline V lookup: CDR1 SGHNT, CDR2 YYREEE (reference sequence). In nucleotides, the CDR3 is TGTGCCAGCAGCTTATTCGGGGGGACCTACGAGCAGTACTTC. Translating gives CASSLFGGTYEQYF.

The chain employs TRBV30 and TRBJ1-3, with a tentative D call TRBD1 (5 bases). Per the germline V gene, CDR1 is GTSNPN and CDR2 is SVGIG (reference sequence). The V and J ends lost 4 bases and 0 bases respectively, with 13 bases between them. The CDR3 is 15 residues long. Here the CDR3 DNA reads TGTGCCTGGAAAAGGAGGGGCATCTCTGGAAACACCATATATTTT. It encodes CAWKRRGISGNTIYF.

The chain links TRBV7-6 to TRBJ1-5; 11 bases line up with TRBD1. CDR3 length equals 19 residues. Per the germline V gene, CDR1 is SGHVS and CDR2 is FNYEAQ. Losses at the gene ends were 0 bases for V and 6 bases for J; bases not matched to a gene: 13. The DNA of the CDR3 is TGTGCCAGCAGCTTAGCGGTTTTAGGGACAGGGGGTTCGGGTCAGCCCCAGCATTTT. Encoded protein: CASSLAVLGTGGSGQPQHF.